This TCR beta chain comes out of a study of cytomegalovirus exposure and HLA in healthy donors. Findings of the study overall: Most TCR sequences were rare, but some public TCRs occurred in many donors. In a later analysis, several top co-occurrence clusters appeared linked to parvovirus B19, influenza, CMV and Epstein-Barr virus.

Trimming took 5 bases from V and 13 from J; bases not matched to a gene: 6. CDR1 MNHEY and CDR2 SVGAGI come from the germline V gene. CDR3 length equals 12 residues. Use of 60 Vbeta and 13 Jbeta primers characterized the PCR. Assay used: immunoSEQ multiplex PCR; TCRdb lists only in-frame clones, some missing. Of around 130,000 clones listed, 8.5% to 10% are singletons. This clone was observed a handful of times. The antigen remains undetermined. Nominally healthy donors provided the samples, though records likely missed some immune exposures. The rearrangement links TRBV6-5 to TRBJ2-3, with 10 bases fitting TRBD1. The TCR sequence derives from a man aged 35 to 55 in good health and CMV-seronegative. Sequenced sample: PBMCs. DNA for the CDR3: TGTGCCAGCAGTCCGGGACAGGGGCGAGAGTATTTT. This encodes CASSPGQGREYF.